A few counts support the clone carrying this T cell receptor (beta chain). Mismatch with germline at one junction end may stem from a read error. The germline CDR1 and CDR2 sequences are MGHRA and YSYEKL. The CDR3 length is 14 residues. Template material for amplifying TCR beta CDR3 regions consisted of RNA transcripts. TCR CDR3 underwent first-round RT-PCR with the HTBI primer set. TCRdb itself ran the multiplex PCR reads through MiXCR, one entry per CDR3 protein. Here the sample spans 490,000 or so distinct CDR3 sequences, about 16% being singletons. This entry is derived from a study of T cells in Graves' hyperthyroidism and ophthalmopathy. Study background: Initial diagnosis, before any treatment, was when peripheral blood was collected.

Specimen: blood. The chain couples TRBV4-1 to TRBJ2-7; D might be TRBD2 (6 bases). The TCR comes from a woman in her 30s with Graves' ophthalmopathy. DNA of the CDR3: TGCGCCAGCAGCGAGGGTAGCGGCTCCTACGGGCAGTACTTC. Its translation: CASSEGSGSYGQYF.